This record looks at one T cell receptor (beta chain) sequence and its context. Its antigen is still unknown. Using viral peptide pools, the ViraFEST assay grew out antigen-specific CD4+ T cells prior to sequencing. After roughly 9 days in culture, the CD4+ T cells were isolated. Previously uninfected by SARS-CoV-2, the vaccine recipients also showed negative nucleocapsid antibodies. PBMC cultures contained some 2.1 million cells per well, approximately 11 IU/ml IL-2 and approximately 9.9 ug/ml peptides. In the cultures, half the medium was exchanged for IL-2 medium on days 3 and 7. The V and J ends lost 5 bases and 1 base respectively, with 11 bases between them. The germline V gene has CDR1 SGHVS and CDR2 FNYEAQ. This CDR3 contains 14 residues. Assay used: immunoSEQ multiplex PCR; TCRdb lists only in-frame clones, some missing. The sample yields 35,000 to 45,000 clones, just over 75% seen once. The sample is drawn from a study of vaccination effects on CD4 cells after COVID-19. Whole-study findings and limits: Substantial clonal contraction characterized both infection- and vaccine-induced clones late after vaccination. There was only 1 of 255 vaccine-induced clones in healthy vaccinees that cross-reacted with common cold coronaviruses.

The material was CD4+ T cells from PBMCs cultured with SARS-CoV-2 spike peptides, obtained before COVID-19 vaccination. The TCR sequence derives from a human donor who received a COVID-19 vaccine. The gene calls are TRBV7-6 and TRBJ1-1; D not resolved. CDR3 residues: CASSPSPPNTEAFF. DNA for the CDR3: TGTGCCAGCAGCCCCTCACCGCCGAACACTGAAGCTTTCTTT.